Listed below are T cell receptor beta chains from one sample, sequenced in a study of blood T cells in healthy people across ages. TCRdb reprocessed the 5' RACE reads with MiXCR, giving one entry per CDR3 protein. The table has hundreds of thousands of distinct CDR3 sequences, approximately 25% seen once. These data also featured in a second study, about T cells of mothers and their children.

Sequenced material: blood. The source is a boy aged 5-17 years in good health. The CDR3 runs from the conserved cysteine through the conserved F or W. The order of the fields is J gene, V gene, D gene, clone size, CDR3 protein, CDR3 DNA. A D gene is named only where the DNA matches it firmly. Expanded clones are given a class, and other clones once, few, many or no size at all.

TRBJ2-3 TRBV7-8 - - CASSLARTGQGLTDTQYF TGTGCCAGCAGCTTAGCTCGTACAGGGCAGGGACTAACAGATACGCAGTATTTT
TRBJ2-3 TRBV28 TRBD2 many CASSPGTNTDTQYF TGTGCCAGCAGTCCAGGGACTAACACAGATACGCAGTATTTT
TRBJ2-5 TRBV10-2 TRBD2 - CASSELLAGAETQYF TGCGCCAGCAGTGAGCTGCTAGCGGGGGCCGAGACCCAGTACTTC
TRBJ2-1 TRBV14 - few CASSHTSIRGQFF TGTGCCAGCAGCCATACCTCCATCCGAGGGCAGTTCTTC
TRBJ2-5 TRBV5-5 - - CASRRTRGQETQYF TGTGCCAGCAGGCGCACCCGGGGGCAAGAGACCCAGTACTTC
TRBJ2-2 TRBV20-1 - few CSARDRRRGTGELFF TGCAGTGCTAGAGATCGAAGACGGGGCACCGGGGAGCTGTTTTTT
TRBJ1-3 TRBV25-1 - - CASSEPPGNTIYF TGTGCCAGCAGTGAACCCCCTGGAAACACCATATATTTT
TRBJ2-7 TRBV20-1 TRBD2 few CSGVSGGGTYEQYF TGCAGCGGAGTGTCTGGGGGGGGAACCTACGAGCAGTACTTC
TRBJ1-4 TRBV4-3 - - CASSQPLVTDFSQEKLFF TGCGCCAGCAGCCAACCCCTGGTGACGGATTTTTCACAAGAAAAACTGTTTTTT
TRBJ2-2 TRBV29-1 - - CSVRQVTGELFF TGCAGCGTGCGACAGGTCACCGGGGAGCTGTTCTTT
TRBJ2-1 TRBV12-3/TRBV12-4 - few CASSLGRPNEQFF TGTGCCAGCAGTTTAGGGAGGCCAAATGAGCAGTTCTTC
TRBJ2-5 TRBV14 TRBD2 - CASTTGREYVETQYF TGTGCCAGCACAACTGGGCGGGAGTATGTGGAGACCCAGTACTTC
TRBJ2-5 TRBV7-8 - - CASNSQGGQETQYF TGTGCCAGCAACTCACAGGGGGGGCAAGAGACCCAGTACTTC
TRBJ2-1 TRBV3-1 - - CASSLGPQRVDEQFF TGTGCCAGCAGCCTCGGGCCACAAAGGGTCGATGAGCAGTTCTTC
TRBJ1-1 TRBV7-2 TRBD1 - CASSRGPGTGRTEAFF TGTGCCAGCAGCAGGGGGCCCGGGACAGGGCGGACTGAAGCTTTCTTT
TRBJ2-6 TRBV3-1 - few CASSLTGLRVLTF TGTGCCAGCAGCCTGACAGGTTTGAGAGTCCTGACTTTC
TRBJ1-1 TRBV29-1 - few CSVEDRGHLNTEAFF TGCAGCGTTGAAGATCGCGGACACCTGAACACTGAAGCTTTCTTT
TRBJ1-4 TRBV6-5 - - CASSYSPTATNEKLFF TGTGCCAGCAGTTACTCCCCGACGGCAACTAATGAAAAACTGTTTTTT
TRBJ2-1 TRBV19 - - CASNRGLGNEQFF TGTGCCAGTAACCGGGGACTGGGCAATGAGCAGTTCTTC
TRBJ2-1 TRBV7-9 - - CASSLAAELQFF TGTGCCAGCAGCTTAGCGGCAGAGCTCCAGTTCTTC
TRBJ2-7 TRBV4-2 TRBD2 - CASSHGLAVGYEQYF TGTGCCAGCAGCCACGGACTAGCGGTAGGCTACGAGCAGTACTTC
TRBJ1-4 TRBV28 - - CASSLDQEKLFF TGTGCCAGCAGTTTGGATCAGGAAAAACTGTTTTTT